A single TCR beta chain is shown here with its context. TCRdb's table, derived via immunoSEQ multiplex PCR, lists solely in-frame clones and lacks some. The sample carries 100,000 to 150,000 clones, 70% to 90% recorded once. These data are taken from a study of blood T cell repertoires in COVID-19. Losses at the gene ends were 3 bases for V and 5 bases for J; bases not matched to a gene: 0. Germline V lookup: CDR1 LGHNA, CDR2 YNFKEQ. This CDR3 has 12 residues. This sequence was found in a human donor in a cohort sampled during active COVID-19. This chain connects TRBV4-2 to TRBJ2-7, with 8 nucleotides matching TRBD2. Sequenced material: peripheral blood. CDR3 nucleotide sequence: TGTGCCAGCAGCCAGGGACTAGACGAGCAGTACTTC. It is translated as CASSQGLDEQYF.